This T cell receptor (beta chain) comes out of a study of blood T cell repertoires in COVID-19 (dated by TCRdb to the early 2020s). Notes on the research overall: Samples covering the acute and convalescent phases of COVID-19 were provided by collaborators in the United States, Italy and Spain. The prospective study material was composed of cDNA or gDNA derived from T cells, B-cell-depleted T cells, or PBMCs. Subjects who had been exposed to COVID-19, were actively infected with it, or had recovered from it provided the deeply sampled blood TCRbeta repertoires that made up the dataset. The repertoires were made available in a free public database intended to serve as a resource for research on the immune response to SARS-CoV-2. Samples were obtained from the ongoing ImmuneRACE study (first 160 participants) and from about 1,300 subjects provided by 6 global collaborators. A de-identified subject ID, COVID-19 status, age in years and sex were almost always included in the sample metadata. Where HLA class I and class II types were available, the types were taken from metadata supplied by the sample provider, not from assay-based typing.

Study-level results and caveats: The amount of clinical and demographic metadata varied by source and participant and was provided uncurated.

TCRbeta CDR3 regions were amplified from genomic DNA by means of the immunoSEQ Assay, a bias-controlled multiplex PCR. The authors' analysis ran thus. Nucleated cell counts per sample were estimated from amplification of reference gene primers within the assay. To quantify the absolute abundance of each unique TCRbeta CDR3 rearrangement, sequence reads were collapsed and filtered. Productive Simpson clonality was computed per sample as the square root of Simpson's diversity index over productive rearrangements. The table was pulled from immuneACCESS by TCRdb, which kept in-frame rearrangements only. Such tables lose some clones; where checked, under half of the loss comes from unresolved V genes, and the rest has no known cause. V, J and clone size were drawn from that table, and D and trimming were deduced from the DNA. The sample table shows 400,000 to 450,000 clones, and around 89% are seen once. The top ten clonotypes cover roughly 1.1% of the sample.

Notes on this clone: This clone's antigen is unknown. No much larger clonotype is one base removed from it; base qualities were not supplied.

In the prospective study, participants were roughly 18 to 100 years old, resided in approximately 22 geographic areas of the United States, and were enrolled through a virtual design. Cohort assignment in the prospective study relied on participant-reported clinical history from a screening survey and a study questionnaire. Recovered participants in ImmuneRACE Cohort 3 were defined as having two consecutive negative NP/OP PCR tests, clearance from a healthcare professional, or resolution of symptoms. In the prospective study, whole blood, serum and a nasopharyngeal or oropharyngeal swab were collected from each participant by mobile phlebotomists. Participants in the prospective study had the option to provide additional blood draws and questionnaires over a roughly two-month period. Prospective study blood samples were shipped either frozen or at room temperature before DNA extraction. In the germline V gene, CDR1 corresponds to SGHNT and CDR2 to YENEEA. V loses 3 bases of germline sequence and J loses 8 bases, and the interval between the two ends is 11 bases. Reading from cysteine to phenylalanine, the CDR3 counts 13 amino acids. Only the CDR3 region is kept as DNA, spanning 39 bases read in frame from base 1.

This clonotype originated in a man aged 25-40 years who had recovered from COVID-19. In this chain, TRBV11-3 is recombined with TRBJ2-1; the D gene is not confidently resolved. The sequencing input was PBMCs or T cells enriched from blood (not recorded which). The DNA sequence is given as TGTGCCAGCAGCTTTCTTCGAGAGGATGAGCAGTTCTTC. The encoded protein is CASSFLREDEQFF. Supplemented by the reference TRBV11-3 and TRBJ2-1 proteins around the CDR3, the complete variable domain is EAGVVQSPRYKIIEKKQPVAFWCNPISGHNTLYWYLQNLGQGPELLIRYENEEAVDDSQLPKDRFSAERLKGVDSTLKIQPAELGDSAVYLCASSFLREDEQFFGPGTRLTVL.